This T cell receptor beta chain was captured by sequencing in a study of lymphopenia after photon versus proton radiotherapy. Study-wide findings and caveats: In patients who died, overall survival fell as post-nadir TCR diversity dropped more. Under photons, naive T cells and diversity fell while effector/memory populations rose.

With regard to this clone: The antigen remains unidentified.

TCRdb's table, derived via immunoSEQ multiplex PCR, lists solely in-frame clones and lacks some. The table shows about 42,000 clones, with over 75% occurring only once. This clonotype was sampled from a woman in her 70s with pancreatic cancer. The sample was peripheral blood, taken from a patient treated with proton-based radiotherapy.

DNA of the CDR3: TGTGCCAGCAGCTCAGGACTAGCGGGAGAGCAGTTCTTC. It codes for CASSSGLAGEQFF. The chain uses TRBV7-2 and TRBJ2-1; 12 nucleotides agree with TRBD2. The CDR3 runs 13 residues. Germline loops: CDR1 SGHTA, CDR2 FQGNSA. After removal of 4 bases from V and 10 bases from J, the junction contained 2 bases not matched to a gene.